A selection of T cell receptor beta chains follows, all from one sample in a study of blood T cells in healthy people across ages. MiXCR was run by TCRdb on the 5' RACE reads, yielding one entry per CDR3 protein. The sample shows over a million distinct CDR3 sequences, 25% of them seen only once. Another study also made use of these data, one on T cells of mothers and their children.

The sequencing sample was made of blood. The receptors here all came from a girl aged 2 to 10 in good health. CDR3s leave out the opening cysteine and the closing phenylalanine or tryptophan. The order of the fields is J gene, V gene, CDR3 protein.

TRBJ2-1,TRBV4-1,ASRALSGNEQF
TRBJ2-7,TRBV12-3/TRBV12-4,AGSPELYEQY
TRBJ2-7,TRBV7-2,ASSTTVGHYEQY
TRBJ1-3,TRBV29-1,SVYSGNTIY
TRBJ2-5,TRBV29-1,SGIGTGLTQY
TRBJ1-4,TRBV13,ASSFLTGTGSEKLF
-,TRBV29-1,SVEGDRGPYNEQF
TRBJ2-6,TRBV12-3/TRBV12-4,ASKPGTGVGGNALT
-,TRBV6-6,ASSYPKADSNEQF
TRBJ2-4,TRBV28,ASAGLARLAKNIQY
TRBJ2-5,TRBV5-6,ASSLMLEETQY
TRBJ1-2,TRBV5-1,ASSPGAVFNYGYT
TRBJ2-5,TRBV20-1,SAYRGSGETQY
TRBJ2-1,TRBV7-9,ASSLKREGTYNEQF
TRBJ1-1,TRBV7-9,ASSQTGGVNTEAF
TRBJ2-7,TRBV7-9,ASSFTGQGPEQY
TRBJ1-2,TRBV12-3/TRBV12-4,ASSLGPYRGEVDGYT
TRBJ2-5,TRBV28,ASSFPFRSGIWEETQY
TRBJ2-1,TRBV29-1,SGETGTGSYNEQF
TRBJ1-2,TRBV15,ATSTAGGSGYT
TRBJ2-5,TRBV29-1,SGRRIETQY
TRBJ1-2,TRBV9,ASSVANSYGYT
TRBJ2-7,TRBV5-1,ASSLEGQGTHEQY